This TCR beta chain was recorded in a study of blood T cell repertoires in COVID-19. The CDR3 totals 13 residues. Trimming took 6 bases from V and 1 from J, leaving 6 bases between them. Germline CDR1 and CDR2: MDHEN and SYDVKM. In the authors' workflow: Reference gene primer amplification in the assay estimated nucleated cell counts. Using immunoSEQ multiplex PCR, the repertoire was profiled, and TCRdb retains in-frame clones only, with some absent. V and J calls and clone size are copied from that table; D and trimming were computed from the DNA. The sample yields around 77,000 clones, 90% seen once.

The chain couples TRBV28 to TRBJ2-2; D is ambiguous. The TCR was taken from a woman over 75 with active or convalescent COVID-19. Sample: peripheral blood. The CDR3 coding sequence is TGTGCCAGCAGCCAATGGAACACCGGGGAGCTGTTTTTT. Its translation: CASSQWNTGELFF.